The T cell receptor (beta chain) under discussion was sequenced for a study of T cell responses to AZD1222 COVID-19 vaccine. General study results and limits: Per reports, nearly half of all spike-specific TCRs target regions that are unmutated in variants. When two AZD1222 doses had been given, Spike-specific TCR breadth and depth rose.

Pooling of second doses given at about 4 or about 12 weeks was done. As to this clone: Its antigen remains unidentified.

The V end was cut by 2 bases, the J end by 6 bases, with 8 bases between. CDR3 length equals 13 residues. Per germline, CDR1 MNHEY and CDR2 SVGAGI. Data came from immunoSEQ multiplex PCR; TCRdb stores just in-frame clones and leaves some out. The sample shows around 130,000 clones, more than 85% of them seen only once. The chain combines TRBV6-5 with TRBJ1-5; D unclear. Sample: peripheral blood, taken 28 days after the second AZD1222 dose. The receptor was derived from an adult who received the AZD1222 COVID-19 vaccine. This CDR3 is CASSYPSSQPQHF. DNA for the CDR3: TGTGCCAGCAGTTACCCGAGTAGTCAGCCCCAGCATTTT.